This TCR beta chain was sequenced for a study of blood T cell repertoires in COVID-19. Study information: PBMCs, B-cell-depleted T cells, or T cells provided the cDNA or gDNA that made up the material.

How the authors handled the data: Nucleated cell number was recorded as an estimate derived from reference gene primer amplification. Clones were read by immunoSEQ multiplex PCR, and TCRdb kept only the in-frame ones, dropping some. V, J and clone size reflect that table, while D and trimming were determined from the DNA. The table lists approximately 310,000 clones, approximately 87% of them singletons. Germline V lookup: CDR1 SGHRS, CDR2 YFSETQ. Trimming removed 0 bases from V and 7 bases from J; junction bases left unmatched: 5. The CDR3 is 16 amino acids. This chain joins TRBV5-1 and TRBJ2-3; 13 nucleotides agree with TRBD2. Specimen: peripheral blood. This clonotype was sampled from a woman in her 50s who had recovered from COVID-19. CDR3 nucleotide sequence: TGCGCCAGCAGCTTGGCCGGACTAGCGGGAGCTCATACGCAGTATTTT. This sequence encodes CASSLAGLAGAHTQYF.